This record concerns one TCR beta chain sequence. Its antigen is still unknown. No much larger clonotype is one base removed from it; base qualities were not supplied. TCRbeta CDR3 regions were amplified from genomic DNA by means of the immunoSEQ Assay, a bias-controlled multiplex PCR. The authors processed their data as follows. The number of nucleated cells in each sample was estimated by amplification of reference gene primers within the assay. To quantify the absolute abundance of each unique TCRbeta CDR3 rearrangement, sequence reads were collapsed and filtered. For each sample, productive Simpson clonality was calculated as the square root of Simpson's diversity index across productive rearrangements. TCRdb's version of the immuneACCESS table is confined to in-frame rearrangements and falls short of the full clone set. An unresolved V gene accounts for under half of the shortfall where checked; the remainder is of unknown origin. V and J calls and clone size are given by that table; D and trimming were obtained from the DNA. This sample holds 200,000 to 250,000 clones; 82% were observed only once. 12% of the sample lies in the top ten.

This specimen comes from a study of blood T cell repertoires in COVID-19 (dated by TCRdb to 2018 to 2020). Study-level background: Collaborator samples came from the United States, Italy and Spain and covered acute and convalescent phases of COVID-19. The prospective study material was composed of cDNA or gDNA derived from T cells, B-cell-depleted T cells, or PBMCs. Deeply sampled blood TCRbeta repertoires from subjects exposed to, actively infected with, or recovered from COVID-19 were included in the dataset. A freely available public database, intended as a resource for researchers studying the immune response to SARS-CoV-2, is where the repertoires were released. Samples were obtained from the ongoing ImmuneRACE study (first 160 participants) and from about 1,300 subjects provided by 6 global collaborators. The sample metadata nearly always contained a de-identified subject ID, COVID-19 status, age in years and sex. HLA class I and class II types, where available, came from metadata supplied by the sample provider rather than from assay-based typing. Findings and caveats that apply to the study as a whole: How much clinical and demographic metadata was included differed by source and by participant, and the metadata was provided uncurated.

Counted from cysteine to phenylalanine, this CDR3 has 14 amino acids. Only the CDR3 DNA stays, 42 bases, in frame from base 1. The germline V gene (reference sequence) yields SEHNR for CDR1 and FQNEAQ for CDR2. Trimming takes 5 bases off V and 4 bases off J; junction bases not matched to a gene: 3. Each collaborating institution followed its own protocols to collect whole blood in K2EDTA tubes. For TCRbeta analysis, collaborator samples were shipped as frozen whole blood, as isolated PBMCs, or as DNA extracted from either sample type. The TCR comes from a woman aged 40-49 years with acute or convalescent COVID-19. Sequences were obtained from peripheral blood. The V gene is TRBV7-9 and the J gene is TRBJ2-7; 12 nucleotides in the junction match TRBD1. The DNA reads as follows: TGTGCCAGCAGCCCGGGACAGGGGGCTTACGAGCAGTACTTC. Its translation reads: CASSPGQGAYEQYF.